These 9 T cell receptor beta chains share one sample of origin, sequenced in a study of Graves' ophthalmopathy and Graves' hyperthyroidism. From RNA, the CDR3 regions of TCR beta chains were amplified and sequenced. In the first round, RT-PCR was carried out with HTBI primers, and a multiplex PCR formed the second round. MiXCR, run by TCRdb on the multiplex PCR reads, gives a single entry per CDR3 protein. The table shows 500,000 to 700,000 distinct CDR3 sequences, with under 45% occurring only once. Sequencing used peripheral blood or thyroid tissue (not recorded which). Receptors originate from an adult man with Graves' hyperthyroidism.

In nucleotides, the CDR3 is TGTGCCAGCAGCGTTGTCGGCACCCAAGAGACCCAGTACTTC. Translated, it gives CASSVVGTQETQYF. The chain carries TRBV7-4 and TRBJ2-5; D unclear. V lost 5 bases to trimming and J lost 1 base, with 11 bases between them. Germline lookup yields CDR1 SGHVT and CDR2 SQSDAQ. The CDR3 consists of 14 residues.

The gene calls are TRBV7-9 and TRBJ2-7, with 9 bases aligning to TRBD1. Unmatched junction bases numbered 9, after V lost 3 bases and J lost 3 bases. Germline V lookup: CDR1 SEHNR, CDR2 FQNEAQ (reference sequence). The CDR3 has 16 amino acids. CDR3 region: CASSFSTWTGDYEQYF. CDR3 nucleotides: TGTGCCAGCAGCTTTTCCACCTGGACAGGGGACTACGAGCAGTACTTC. The full variable domain, in which reference TRBV7-9 and TRBJ2-7 provide the parts outside the CDR3, is DTGVSQNPRHKITKRGQNVTFRCDPISEHNRLYWYRQTLGQGPEFLTYFQNEAQLEKSRLLSDRFSAERPKGSFSTLEIQRTEQGDSAMYLCASSFSTWTGDYEQYFGPGTRLTVT.

This clonotype was found many times. The chain has TRBV28 and TRBJ1-2, with D uncertain. Trimming removed 5 bases from V and 1 base from J, with 14 bases in between. The CDR3 consists of 15 residues. CDR1 MDHEN and CDR2 SYDVKM come from the germline V gene. The CDR3 coding sequence is TGTGCCAGCAGTCTCCCAACAAGGAATAACTATGGCTACACCTTC. Its protein product is CASSLPTRNNYGYTF.

The chain carries TRBV29-1 and TRBJ2-5; D is perhaps TRBD1 or TRBD2 (5 bases each). Germline-derived CDR1 and CDR2 are SQVTM and ANQGSEA. The CDR3 is made up of 12 amino acids. The CDR3 is CRRTGTKETQYF. The CDR3 nucleotides are TGCAGGCGCACCGGGACGAAAGAGACCCAGTACTTC. The full variable domain, completed using reference TRBV29-1 and TRBJ2-5, is SAVISQKPSRDICQRGTSLTIQCQVDSQVTMMFWYRQQPGQSLTLIATANQGSEATYESGFVIDKFPISRPNLTFSTLTVSNMSPEDSSIYLCRRTGTKETQYFGPGTRLLVL.

In regard to this clonotype: This is likely a read error, given that the CDR3 carries no conserved phenylalanine or tryptophan at its end. The chain employs TRBV19 and TRBJ1-1, with TRBD1 matching 9 bases. The trim removed 5 bases at V and 4 bases at J, leaving 11 bases unmatched. CDR1 LNHDA and CDR2 SQIVND come from the germline V gene (reference sequence). This CDR3 contains 16 residues. CDR3 in DNA: TGTGCCAGTAGTGCCCATTACAGGGGGCGCTTCACTGAAGCTTTCCTT. As protein: CASSAHYRGRFTEAFL.

This chain joins TRBV20-1 and TRBJ2-5; 14 bases are a match to TRBD2. The closer fit of TRBJ2-1 to the DNA end suggests the J call may be wrong. Germline V lookup: CDR1 DFQATT, CDR2 SNEGSKA (reference sequence). The CDR3 contains 15 residues. DNA of the CDR3: TGCAGTGCTAAACCGACTAGCGGGGGGGCAGATACGCAGTTCTTC. It is translated as CSAKPTSGGADTQFF.

This clonotype came up many times. The V gene is TRBV5-1, the J gene TRBJ1-6; a weak D match, TRBD1 (5 bases). V lost 1 base, J lost 9 bases, and 14 bases lay in between. Germline loops: CDR1 SGHRS, CDR2 YFSETQ. CDR3 size: 15 residues. CDR3 region: CASSLNSGGFSPLHF. The CDR3 bases are TGCGCCAGCAGCTTGAATTCGGGGGGGTTTTCACCCCTCCACTTT.

Only a few counts were recorded for this clonotype. This sequence joins TRBV27 and TRBJ1-6; tentative D call: TRBD1 (5 bases). In germline, CDR1 is MNHEY, CDR2 SMNVEV (reference sequence). The CDR3 consists of 14 residues. V was pared by 6 bases and J by 3 bases, with 9 bases between. CDR3 DNA: TGTGCCAGCAGGAGACAGATCTATAATTCACCCCTCCACTTT. Translation gives CASRRQIYNSPLHF.

The chain couples TRBV2 to TRBJ1-6; 7 bases align to TRBD1. Germline-derived CDR1 and CDR2 are SNHLY and FYNNEI. V gave up 3 bases and J gave up 3 bases; unmatched junction bases: 14. The CDR3 is 19 residues long. The CDR3 loop reads CASSDGGGIGTVYNSPLHF. In DNA form, the CDR3 reads TGTGCCAGCAGTGACGGTGGGGGGATCGGGACAGTCTATAATTCACCCCTCCACTTT.